Reported below is one T cell receptor beta chain. The antigen is undetermined. This entry comes from a study of vaccination and CD4 T cells after COVID-19. Study-level information: Convalescent patients gave post-COVID blood a median approximately 94 days post-diagnosis, range 35 to 161. Broader study findings: The rise in median SARS-CoV-2-reactive clonotypes, from approximately 23 to 38, was not significant.

Sequencing of cultured CD4+ T cell DNA used the Oncomine TCR Beta short-read assay. Each CDR3 protein is one row after TCRdb ran MiXCR on the PCR reads. This table has about 23,000 distinct CDR3 sequences, approximately 64% appearing once. Treatment given: roughly ten-day PBMC culture with coronavirus spike peptide pools or control peptides (ViraFEST assay). Once peptide pools had expanded antigen-specific T cells, ViraFEST sequenced TCRs. Peptide pools at 8 to 10 ug/ml, together with roughly 10 IU/ml IL-2, were added to cultures of 1.5 million to 2.5 million PBMCs per well. The TCR originated in a human donor who received a COVID-19 vaccine. The sample here was CD4+ T cells from blood, cultured in vitro, taken after SARS-CoV-2 vaccination.

The CDR3 coding sequence is TGTGCCAGCAGCTTAGTTTTCGCCGGGACAGGGGAAAACACGATCTATGGCTACACCTTC. It yields the protein CASSLVFAGTGENTIYGYTF. The chain joins TRBV7-9 to TRBJ1-2; 10 nucleotides agree with TRBD1. Germline CDR1 reads SEHNR; CDR2 reads FQNEAQ (reference sequence). The CDR3 consists of 20 residues. J gave up 4 bases and V 1 base, and 18 bases lay outside the gene matches. The full variable domain, with the rest looked up from reference TRBV7-9 and TRBJ1-2, is DTGVSQNPRHKITKRGQNVTFRCDPISEHNRLYWYRQTLGQGPEFLTYFQNEAQLEKSRLLSDRFSAERPKGSFSTLEIQRTEQGDSAMYLCASSLVFAGTGENTIYGYTFGSGTRLTVV.